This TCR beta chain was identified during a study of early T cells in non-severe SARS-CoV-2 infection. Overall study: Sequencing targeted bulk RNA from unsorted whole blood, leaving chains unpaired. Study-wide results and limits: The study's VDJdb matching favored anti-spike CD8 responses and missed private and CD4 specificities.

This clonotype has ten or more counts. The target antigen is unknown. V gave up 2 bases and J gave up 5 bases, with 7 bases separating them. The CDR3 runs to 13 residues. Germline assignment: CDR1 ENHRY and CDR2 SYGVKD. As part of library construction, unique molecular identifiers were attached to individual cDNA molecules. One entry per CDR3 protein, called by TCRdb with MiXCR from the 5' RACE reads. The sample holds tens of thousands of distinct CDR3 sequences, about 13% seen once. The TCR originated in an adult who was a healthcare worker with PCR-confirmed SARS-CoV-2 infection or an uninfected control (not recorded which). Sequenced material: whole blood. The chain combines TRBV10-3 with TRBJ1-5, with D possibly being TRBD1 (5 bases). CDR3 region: CAISEDSDQPQHF. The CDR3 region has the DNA TGTGCCATCAGTGAGGACAGCGATCAGCCCCAGCATTTT.